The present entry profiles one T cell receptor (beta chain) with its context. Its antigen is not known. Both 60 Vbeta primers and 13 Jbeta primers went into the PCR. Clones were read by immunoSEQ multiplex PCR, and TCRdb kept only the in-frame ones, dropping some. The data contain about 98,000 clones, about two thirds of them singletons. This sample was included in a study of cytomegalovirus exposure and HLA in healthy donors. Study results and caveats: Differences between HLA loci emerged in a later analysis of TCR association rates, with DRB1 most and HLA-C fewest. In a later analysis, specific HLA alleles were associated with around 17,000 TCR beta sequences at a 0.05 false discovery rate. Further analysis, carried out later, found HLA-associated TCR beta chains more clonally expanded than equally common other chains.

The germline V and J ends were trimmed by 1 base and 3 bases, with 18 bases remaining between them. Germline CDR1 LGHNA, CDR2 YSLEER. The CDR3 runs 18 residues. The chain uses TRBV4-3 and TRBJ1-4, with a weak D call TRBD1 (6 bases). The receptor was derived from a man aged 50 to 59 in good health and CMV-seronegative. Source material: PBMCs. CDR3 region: CASSQGTKPGAANEKLFF. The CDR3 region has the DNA TGCGCCAGCAGCCAAGGCACTAAACCAGGGGCGGCTAATGAAAAACTGTTTTTT.